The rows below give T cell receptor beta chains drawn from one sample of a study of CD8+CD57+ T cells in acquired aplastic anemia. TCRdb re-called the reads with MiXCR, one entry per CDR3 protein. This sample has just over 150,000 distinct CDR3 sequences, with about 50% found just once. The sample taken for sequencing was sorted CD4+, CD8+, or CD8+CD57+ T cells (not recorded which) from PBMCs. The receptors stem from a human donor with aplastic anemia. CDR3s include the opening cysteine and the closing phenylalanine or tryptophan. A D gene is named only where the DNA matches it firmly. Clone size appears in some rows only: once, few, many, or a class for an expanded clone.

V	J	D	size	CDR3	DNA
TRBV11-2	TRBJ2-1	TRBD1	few	CASSEDRGTYDEQFF	TGTGCCAGCAGCGAAGACAGGGGTACCTACGATGAGCAGTTCTTC
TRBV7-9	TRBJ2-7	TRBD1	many	CASSPSWDRAYEQYF	TGTGCCAGCAGCCCGTCCTGGGACAGAGCCTACGAGCAGTACTTC
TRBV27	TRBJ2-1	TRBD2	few	CASSPAGTSLFYEQFF	TGTGCCAGCAGTCCTGCCGGGACTAGCTTATTTTATGAGCAGTTCTTC
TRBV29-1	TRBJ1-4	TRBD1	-	CSVLDRRNEKLFF	TGCAGCGTTTTGGACAGGCGGAATGAAAAACTGTTTTTT
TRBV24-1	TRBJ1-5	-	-	CATSDNPGNQPQHF	TGTGCCACCAGTGATAATCCGGGCAATCAGCCCCAGCATTTT
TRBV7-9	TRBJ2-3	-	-	CATTGLDTQYF	TGTGCCACCACAGGGTTGGATACGCAGTATTTT
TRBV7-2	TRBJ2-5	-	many	CASSLEWGSETQYF	TGTGCCAGCAGCTTAGAGTGGGGGTCGGAGACCCAGTACTTC
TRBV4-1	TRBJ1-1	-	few	CASSQQMEVRTEAFF	TGCGCCAGCAGCCAACAAATGGAAGTAAGGACTGAAGCTTTCTTT
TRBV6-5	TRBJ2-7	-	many	CASSYLRLASSYEQYF	TGTGCCAGCAGTTACCTACGACTCGCGAGCTCCTACGAGCAGTACTTC
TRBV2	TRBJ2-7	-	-	CASSEVGPVDEQYF	TGTGCCAGCAGTGAAGTCGGGCCCGTCGACGAGCAGTACTTC
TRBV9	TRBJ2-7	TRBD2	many	CASSEGSSGSSYEQYF	TGTGCCAGCAGCGAGGGGTCTAGCGGGAGCTCCTACGAGCAGTACTTC
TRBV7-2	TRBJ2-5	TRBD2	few	CASSTHSSGSGETQYF	TGTGCCAGCAGCACACATTCTAGCGGGAGTGGGGAGACCCAGTACTTC
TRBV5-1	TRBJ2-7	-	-	CASSLVAATYEQYF	TGCGCCAGCAGCTTGGTCGCGGCAACGTACGAGCAGTACTTC
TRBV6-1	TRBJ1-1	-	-	CASSVGAGVWSTEAFF	TGTGCCAGCAGCGTCGGGGCAGGGGTGTGGAGTACTGAAGCTTTCTTT
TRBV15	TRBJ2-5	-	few	CATSRDGRVQETQYF	TGTGCCACCAGCAGGGATGGACGGGTCCAAGAGACCCAGTACTTC
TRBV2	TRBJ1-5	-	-	CASSSGSNQPQHF	TGTGCCAGCAGTTCGGGTTCTAATCAGCCCCAGCATTTT
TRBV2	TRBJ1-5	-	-	CASSEGQTYQPQHF	TGTGCCAGCAGTGAAGGACAAACCTATCAGCCCCAGCATTTT
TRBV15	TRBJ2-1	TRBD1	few	CATSSRGRDNEQFF	TGTGCCACCAGCAGCAGGGGGCGAGACAATGAGCAGTTCTTC
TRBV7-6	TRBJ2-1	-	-	CASSKYNNEQFF	TGTGCCAGCAGTAAATACAACAATGAGCAGTTCTTC
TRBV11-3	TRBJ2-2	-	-	CASRSVGELFF	TGTGCCAGCAGATCAGTCGGGGAGCTGTTTTTT
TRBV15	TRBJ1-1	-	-	CATSSEYGEVNTEAFF	TGTGCCACCAGCAGTGAATACGGGGAGGTGAACACTGAAGCTTTCTTT
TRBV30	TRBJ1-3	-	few	CAFTGSSGNTIYF	TGTGCCTTCACGGGGAGCTCTGGAAACACCATATATTTT
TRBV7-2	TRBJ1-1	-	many	CASSSATTEAFF	TGTGCCAGCAGCTCAGCGACCACTGAAGCTTTCTTT
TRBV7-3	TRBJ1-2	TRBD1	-	CASSITGGGDGYTF	TGTGCCAGCAGCATTACAGGGGGCGGGGATGGCTACACCTTC
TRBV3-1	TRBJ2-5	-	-	CASSQDHSSNQPQYF	TGTGCCAGCAGCCAAGATCACAGTAGCAATCAGCCCCAGTACTTC
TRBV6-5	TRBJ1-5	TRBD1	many	CASSSSTGYNQPQHF	TGTGCCAGCAGTTCCTCGACAGGGTACAATCAGCCCCAGCATTTT
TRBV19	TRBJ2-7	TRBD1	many	CASSGTGEGEQYF	TGTGCCAGTTCGGGGACAGGGGAAGGCGAGCAGTACTTC
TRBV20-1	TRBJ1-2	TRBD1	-	CSAYPGTGELIAYGYTF	TGCAGTGCTTACCCCGGGACAGGGGAGTTGATTGCCTATGGCTACACCTTC
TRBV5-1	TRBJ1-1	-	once	CASSLSSTMNTEAFF	TGCGCCAGCAGCTTGTCATCCACGATGAACACTGAAGCTTTCTTT
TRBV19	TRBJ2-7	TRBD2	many	CASSIAAGGWEQYF	TGTGCCAGTAGTATAGCTGCGGGAGGATGGGAGCAGTACTTC
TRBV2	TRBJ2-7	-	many	CASSSPDSLSYEQYF	TGTGCCAGCAGTTCTCCAGACAGCCTCTCCTACGAGCAGTACTTC
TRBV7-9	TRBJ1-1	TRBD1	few	CASSPGGGEAFF	TGTGCCAGCAGCCCAGGGGGCGGCGAAGCTTTCTTT
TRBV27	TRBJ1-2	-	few	CASKMTERQVGYTF	TGTGCCAGCAAAATGACAGAGCGCCAGGTTGGCTACACCTTC
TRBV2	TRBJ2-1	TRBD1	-	CASSELGQGINEQFF	TGTGCCAGCAGTGAATTGGGACAGGGGATAAATGAGCAGTTCTTC
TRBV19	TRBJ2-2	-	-	CASSIRTETGELFF	TGTGCCAGTAGTATCCGGACGGAAACCGGGGAGCTGTTTTTT
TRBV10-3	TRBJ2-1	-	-	CAISDTGKGPYNEQFF	TGTGCCATCAGTGATACGGGGAAGGGGCCCTACAATGAGCAGTTCTTC
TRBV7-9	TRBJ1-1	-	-	CASSRAEMNTEAFF	TGTGCCAGCAGTCGGGCGGAGATGAACACTGAAGCTTTCTTT